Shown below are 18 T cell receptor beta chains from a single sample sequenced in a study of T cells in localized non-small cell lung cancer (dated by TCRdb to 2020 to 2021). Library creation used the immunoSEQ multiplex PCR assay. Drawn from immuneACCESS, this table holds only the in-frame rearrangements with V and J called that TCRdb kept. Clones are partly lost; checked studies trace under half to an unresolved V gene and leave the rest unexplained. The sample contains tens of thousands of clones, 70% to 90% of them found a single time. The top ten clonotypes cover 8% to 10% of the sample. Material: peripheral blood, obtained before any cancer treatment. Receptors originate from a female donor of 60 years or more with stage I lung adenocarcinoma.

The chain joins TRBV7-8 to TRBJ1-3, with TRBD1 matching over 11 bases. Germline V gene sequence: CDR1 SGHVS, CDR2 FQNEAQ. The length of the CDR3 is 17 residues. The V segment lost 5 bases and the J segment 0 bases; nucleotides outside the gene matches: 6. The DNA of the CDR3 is TGTGCCAGCAGCCTGGGACAGGGGGATGGCTCTGGAAACACCATATATTTT. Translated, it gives CASSLGQGDGSGNTIYF.

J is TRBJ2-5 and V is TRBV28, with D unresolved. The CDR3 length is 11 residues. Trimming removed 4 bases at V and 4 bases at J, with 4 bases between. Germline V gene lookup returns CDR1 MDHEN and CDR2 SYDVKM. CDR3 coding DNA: TGTGCCAGCAGTTGGTCAGAGACCCAGTACTTC. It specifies CASSWSETQYF.

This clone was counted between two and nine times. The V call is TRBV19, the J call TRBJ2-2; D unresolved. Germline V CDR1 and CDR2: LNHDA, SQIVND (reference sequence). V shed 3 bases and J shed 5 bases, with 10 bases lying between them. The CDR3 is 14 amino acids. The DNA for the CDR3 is TGTGCCAGTAGTATTAATTTGGTAACCGGGGAGCTGTTTTTT. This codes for CASSINLVTGELFF.

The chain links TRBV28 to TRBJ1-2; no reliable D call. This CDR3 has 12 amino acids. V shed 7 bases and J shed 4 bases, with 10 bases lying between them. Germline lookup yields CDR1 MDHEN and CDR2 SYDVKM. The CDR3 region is CASKVAGYGYTF. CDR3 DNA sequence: TGTGCCAGCAAGGTGGCGGGCTATGGCTACACCTTC.

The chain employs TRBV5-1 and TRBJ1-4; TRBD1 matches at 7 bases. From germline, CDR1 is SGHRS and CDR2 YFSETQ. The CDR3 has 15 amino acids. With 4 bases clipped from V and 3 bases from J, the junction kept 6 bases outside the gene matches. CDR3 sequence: CASSTQGIPNEKLFF. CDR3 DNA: TGCGCCAGCAGCACACAGGGGATTCCTAATGAAAAACTGTTTTTT.

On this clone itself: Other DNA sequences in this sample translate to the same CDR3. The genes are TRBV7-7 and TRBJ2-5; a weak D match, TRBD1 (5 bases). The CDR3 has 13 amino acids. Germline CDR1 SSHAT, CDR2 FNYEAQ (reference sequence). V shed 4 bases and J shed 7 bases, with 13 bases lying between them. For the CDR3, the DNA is TGTGCCAGCAGCTCAGGACCTAGGGGGACCCAGTACTTC. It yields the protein CASSSGPRGTQYF.

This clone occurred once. In DNA form, the CDR3 reads TGTGCCAGCAGCCAAGTTCGGCAGGGAGAAGCTTTCTTT. This codes for CASSQVRQGEAFF. The V call is TRBV14, the J call TRBJ1-1, with D perhaps TRBD1 (5 bases). Trimming took off 1 base at V and 8 bases at J, with 11 bases between the two ends. The CDR3 length is 13 residues. In germline, CDR1 is SGHDN, CDR2 FVKESK.

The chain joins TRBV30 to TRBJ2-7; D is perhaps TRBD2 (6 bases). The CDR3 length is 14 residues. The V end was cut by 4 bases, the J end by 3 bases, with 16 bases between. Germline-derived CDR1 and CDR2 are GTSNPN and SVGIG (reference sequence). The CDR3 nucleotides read TGTGCCTGGACACGGGGGACCGACAACTACGAGCAGTACTTC. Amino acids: CAWTRGTDNYEQYF. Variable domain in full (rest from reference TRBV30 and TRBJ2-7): SQTIHQWPATLVQPVGSPLSLECTVEGTSNPNLYWYRQAAGRGLQLLFYSVGIGQISSEVPQNLSASRPQDRQFILSSKKLLLSDSGFYLCAWTRGTDNYEQYFGPGTRLTVT.

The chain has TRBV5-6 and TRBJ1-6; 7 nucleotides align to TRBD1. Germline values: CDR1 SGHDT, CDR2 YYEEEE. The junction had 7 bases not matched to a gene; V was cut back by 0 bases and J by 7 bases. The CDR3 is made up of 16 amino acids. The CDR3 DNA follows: TGTGCCAGCAGCTTGGGAAGGGACAGCAGGAATTCACCCCTCCACTTT. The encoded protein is CASSLGRDSRNSPLHF.

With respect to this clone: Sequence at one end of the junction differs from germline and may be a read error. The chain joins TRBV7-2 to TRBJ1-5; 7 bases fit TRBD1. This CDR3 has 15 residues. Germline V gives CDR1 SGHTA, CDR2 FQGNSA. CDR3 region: CASSLAGGSYQPQHF. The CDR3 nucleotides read TGTGCCAGCAGCCTAGCAGGGGGGTCTTATCAGCCCCAGCATTTT. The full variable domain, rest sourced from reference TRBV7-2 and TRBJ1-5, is GAGVSQSPSNKVTEKGKDVELRCDPISGHTALYWYRQSLGQGLEFLIYFQGNSAPDKSGLPSDRFSAERTGGSVSTLTIQRTQQEDSAVYLCASSLAGGSYQPQHFGDGTRLSIL.

CDR3 loop: CASSAEVTDTQYF. The CDR3 DNA is TGTGCCAGCAGTGCTGAGGTGACAGATACGCAGTATTTT. The chain is built from TRBV6-4 and TRBJ2-3, with no clear D. Germline CDR1 and CDR2: MRHNA and SNTAGT. This CDR3 is 13 amino acids long. Trimming pared 4 bases from V and 3 bases from J, leaving 8 bases between.

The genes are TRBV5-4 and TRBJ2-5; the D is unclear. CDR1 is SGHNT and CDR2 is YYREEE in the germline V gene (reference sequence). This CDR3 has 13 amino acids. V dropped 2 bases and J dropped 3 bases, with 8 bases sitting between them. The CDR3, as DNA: TGTGCCAGCAGCTTAGTGTCGGAAGAGACCCAGTACTTC. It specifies CASSLVSEETQYF.

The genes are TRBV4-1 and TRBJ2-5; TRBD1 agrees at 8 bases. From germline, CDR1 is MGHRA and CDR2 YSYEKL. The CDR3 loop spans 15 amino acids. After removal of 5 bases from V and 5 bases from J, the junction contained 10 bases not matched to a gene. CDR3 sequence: CASSAPQGAGETQYF. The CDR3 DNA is TGCGCCAGCAGCGCCCCTCAGGGGGCGGGGGAGACCCAGTACTTC.

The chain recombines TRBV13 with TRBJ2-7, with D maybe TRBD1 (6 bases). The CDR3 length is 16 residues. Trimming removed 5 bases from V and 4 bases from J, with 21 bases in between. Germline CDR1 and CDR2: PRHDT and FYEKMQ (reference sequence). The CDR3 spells CASSPTRTTGDYEQYF. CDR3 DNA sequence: TGTGCCAGCAGCCCTACCCGCACGACAGGAGATTACGAGCAGTACTTC.

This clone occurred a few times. CDR3 coding DNA: TGTGCCACCAGCAGACGGACAGTTGGGGAGCTGTTTTTT. It is translated as CATSRRTVGELFF. The J gene is TRBJ2-2, the V gene TRBV15; weak D call: TRBD1 (6 bases). CDR3 length equals 13 residues. Germline V CDR1 and CDR2: LNHNV, YYDKDF (reference sequence). Between the trimmed V and J ends, which lost 2 bases and 8 bases, there was a span of 9 bases.

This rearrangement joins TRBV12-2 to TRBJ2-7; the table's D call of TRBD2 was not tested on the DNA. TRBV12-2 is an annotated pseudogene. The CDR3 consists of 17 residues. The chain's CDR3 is CASRLAGGEREPYEQYF. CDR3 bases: TGTGCAAGTCGCTTAGCCGGGGGGGAGCGGGAGCCCTACGAGCAGTACTTC.

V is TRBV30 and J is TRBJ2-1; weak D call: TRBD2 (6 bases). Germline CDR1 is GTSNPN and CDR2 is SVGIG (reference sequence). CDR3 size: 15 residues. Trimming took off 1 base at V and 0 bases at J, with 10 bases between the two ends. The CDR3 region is CAWSARGISYNEQFF. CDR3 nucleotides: TGTGCCTGGAGTGCACGCGGGATCTCCTACAATGAGCAGTTCTTC.

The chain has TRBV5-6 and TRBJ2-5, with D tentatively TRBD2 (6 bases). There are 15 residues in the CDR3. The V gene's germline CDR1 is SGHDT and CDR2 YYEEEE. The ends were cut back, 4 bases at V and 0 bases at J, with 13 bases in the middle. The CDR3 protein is CASSGGTSYQETQYF. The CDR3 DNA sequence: TGTGCCAGCAGCGGGGGGACTTCGTACCAAGAGACCCAGTACTTC. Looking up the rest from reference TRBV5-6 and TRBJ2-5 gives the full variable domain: DAGVTQSPTHLIKTRGQQVTLRCSPKSGHDTVSWYQQALGQGPQFIFQYYEEEERQRGNFPDRFSGHQFPNYSSELNVNALLLGDSALYLCASSGGTSYQETQYFGPGTRLLVL.